This T cell receptor beta chain was captured in a study of human T cells and chemical hapten exposure. Study-wide background: Diagnoses of alopecia areata, totalis or universalis occurred in mostly female patients. TCR yields differed between samples (mainly from small differences in pooled library volume).

On this clonotype itself: The antigen is unknown.

General study findings and limits: No shift was seen in TCRs above 1 in 1000 frequency with DPC sensitization.

Each cDNA molecule in the library carried unique molecular identifiers. Each CDR3 protein gets one entry after TCRdb re-called the RACE reads with MiXCR. The data hold about 120,000 distinct CDR3 sequences, with roughly 13% observed a single time. Trimming removed 6 bases at V and 0 bases at J, with 9 bases between. Germline lookup yields CDR1 MDHEN and CDR2 SYDVKM. The CDR3 is 13 amino acids. Sample time point: patch test 1, 2 weeks after DPC sensitization. This sample's treatment: therapeutic diphenylcyclopropenone sensitization with weekly scalp DPC. The source was whole blood, collected in connection with sensitization to the hapten diphenylcyclopropenone (DPC). This TCR derives from a man younger than 35 with alopecia areata. Some clones in this sample may be carry-over from other donors' samples. This sequence joins TRBV28 and TRBJ2-7; D is undetermined. Here the CDR3 reads CASSFADSYEQYF. CDR3 DNA sequence: TGTGCCAGCAGCTTCGCCGACTCCTACGAGCAGTACTTC.